Given below is one T cell receptor (beta chain) in context. The table lists this clone with a count of one. Its antigen specificity is not known. One base away there is no much larger clone; base qualities are not given. The CDR3 goes from the cysteine to the phenylalanine over 12 residues. Of the read, only the CDR3 DNA is kept; its 36 bases are in frame from base 1. Trimming removed 1 base from V and 9 bases from J, leaving 7 bases between the germline ends. The data were obtained in a study of Ad26.COV2.S vaccination and SARS-CoV-2 variants (dated by TCRdb to about 2021). Regarding the study in general: Donors in the vaccine arm were drawn from COV1001, a phase I-IIa trial of Ad26.COV2.S in healthy adults that was multicentre, randomized, double-blind and placebo-controlled. TCRbeta repertoire sequencing served as the tool for gauging how specific and how broad the SARS-CoV-2-reactive T cell receptors were following Ad26.COV2.S vaccination. The TCR-sequenced set comprised about 30 samples: around 20 Ad26.COV2.S vaccine recipients, 5 placebo recipients and 8 SARS-CoV-2 convalescent individuals. Trial participants were randomized into five groups of five: low-dose or high-dose Ad26.COV2.S given once or twice, or placebo on both occasions. Throughout the experiments and outcome assessment, investigators stayed blinded to trial group allocation. Dosing of Ad26.COV2.S was intramuscular, at either 5x10^10 or 1x10^11 viral particles, delivered as one shot or as two shots spaced 56 days apart. The full study reports these points: Substantial breadth of spike-specific CD8+ and CD4+ T cell responses was reported after vaccination. The study was not powered to compare responses between vaccine doses or regimens. Vaccine and placebo recipients had similar non-spike TCR breadth, a finding consistent with the vaccine containing only spike. Compared with placebo recipients, Ad26.COV2.S recipients showed higher spike-specific TCR breadth (P = 0.0014). It was noted by the authors that total T cell responses may have been underestimated by the TCR breadth and depth analyses.

Sample treatment or condition, as interpreted from the label and publication: 19 received Ad26.COV2.S at low or high dose, single or two shots; about 5 received placebo; per-sample allocation not given. For vaccine and placebo recipients, the sequenced repertoires came from samples collected on day 63 after the first injection. In Cohort 1b, around 23 adults aged 18-55 years were enrolled at a single site in Boston, USA, between 29 July and 7 August 2020. Ad26.COV2.S was a replication-incompetent adenovirus type 26 vector that expressed a prefusion-stabilized SARS-CoV-2 spike protein derived from the original Wuhan strain. The immunoSEQ Assay was the method used to sequence TCRbeta CDR3 regions. After extraction, genomic DNA underwent amplification by bias-controlled multiplex PCR, followed by high-throughput sequencing. Concerning the study's data processing: To quantify the absolute abundance of every unique TCRbeta CDR3 region, sequences were collapsed and filtered. T cell fraction was estimated by normalization of TCRbeta template counts to usable DNA, with usable DNA being measured through amplification of reference genes present in all nucleated cells. Repertoire TCRs were annotated as SARS-CoV-2-specific when V gene, CDR3 amino acid sequence and J gene were exactly matched to a known reactive TCR set. MIRA supplied the reference SARS-CoV-2 TCR set, which was filtered for enrichment in COVID-19-positive ImmuneCODE repertoires so that public or cross-reactive TCRs were removed. Using the MIRA antigens, annotated TCRs were further analysed by specific ORF or by position within an ORF. Breadth was defined as annotated unique rearrangements over total unique productive rearrangements; depth was the summed frequency of those rearrangements. Two-sided Wilcoxon rank-sum tests were applied when comparing TCR breadth between groups. TCRdb limited this immuneACCESS table to in-frame rearrangements with V and J called. A share of clones is missing; checked studies link under half to unresolved V genes, and the rest is unexplained. That table supplies the V and J calls and clone size; D and trimming were determined from the DNA. The sample table lists 400,000 to 450,000 clones, 90% of them with a count of one. 4.3% of the sample is held by the ten biggest clonotypes.

This sample comprised peripheral blood, obtained in a trial of Ad26.COV2.S vaccine versus placebo. This clonotype was obtained from a person between 18 and 60 years old who received the Ad26.COV2.S COVID-19 vaccine or a placebo. The V and J genes are TRBV23-1 and TRBJ2-1; the D segment cannot be called with confidence. TRBV23-1 is an ORF, and what it does is uncertain. The DNA is TGCGCCAGCAGTCAATATACCGTTGAGCAGTTCTTC. Protein translation: CASSQYTVEQFF.